These T cell receptor beta chains were read from a single sample in a study of blood T cell repertoires in COVID-19. The method was immunoSEQ multiplex PCR; TCRdb's version includes in-frame clones alone and lacks a portion of them. The table lists 68,000 or so clones, 80% to 90% of them singletons. Material for sequencing was peripheral blood. The receptors were gathered from a human donor in a cohort sampled during active COVID-19. Both conserved end residues are part of each CDR3. The D gene is left open where the match is weak. Size is stated for part of the rows, as once, few or many counts, or as a class when the clone is expanded.

D gene: NA; J gene: TRBJ1-2; V gene: TRBV20-1; clone size: NA; CDR3 protein: CSASTQGWGYTF; CDR3 DNA: TGCAGTGCTAGTACTCAGGGTTGGGGCTACACCTTC
D gene: NA; J gene: TRBJ1-1; V gene: TRBV6-5; clone size: NA; CDR3 protein: CASSLPGETEAFF; CDR3 DNA: TGTGCCAGCAGTTTACCAGGTGAAACTGAAGCTTTCTTT
D gene: TRBD1; J gene: TRBJ1-6; V gene: TRBV28; clone size: NA; CDR3 protein: CASSPRQGYNSPLHF; CDR3 DNA: TGTGCCAGCAGTCCTAGACAGGGCTATAATTCACCCCTCCACTTT
D gene: NA; J gene: TRBJ2-7; V gene: TRBV1; clone size: NA; CDR3 protein: CTSRRDRGYEQYF; CDR3 DNA: TGCACCAGCCGCCGGGACAGGGGCTACGAGCAGTACTTC
D gene: NA; J gene: TRBJ1-6; V gene: TRBV11-2; clone size: NA; CDR3 protein: CASTNLKLGRGSPLHF; CDR3 DNA: TGTGCCAGCACCAACCTGAAGCTGGGTCGCGGGTCACCCCTCCACTTT
D gene: NA; J gene: TRBJ2-3; V gene: TRBV18; clone size: NA; CDR3 protein: CASSPYYGDTDTQYF; CDR3 DNA: TGTGCCAGCTCACCATACTACGGAGACACAGATACGCAGTATTTT
D gene: NA; J gene: TRBJ2-7; V gene: TRBV6-5; clone size: NA; CDR3 protein: CASRARGNSYEQYF; CDR3 DNA: TGTGCCAGCAGAGCGCGTGGAAACTCCTACGAGCAGTACTTC
D gene: NA; J gene: TRBJ2-7; V gene: TRBV10-3; clone size: NA; CDR3 protein: CAISEATDEQYF; CDR3 DNA: TGTGCCATCAGTGAGGCGACTGACGAGCAGTACTTC
D gene: TRBD1; J gene: TRBJ1-1; V gene: TRBV7-2; clone size: NA; CDR3 protein: CASSSLRGSTEAFF; CDR3 DNA: TGTGCCAGCAGCTCCCTCAGGGGGAGCACTGAAGCTTTCTTT
D gene: NA; J gene: TRBJ2-1; V gene: TRBV10-1; clone size: NA; CDR3 protein: CASSPTRGSGSSYNEQFF; CDR3 DNA: TGCGCCAGCAGCCCGACAAGGGGTAGCGGAAGCTCCTACAATGAGCAGTTCTTC
D gene: NA; J gene: TRBJ2-6; V gene: TRBV4-3; clone size: NA; CDR3 protein: CASSHGVGANVLTF; CDR3 DNA: TGCGCCAGCAGCCACGGGGTTGGGGCCAACGTCCTGACTTTC
D gene: NA; J gene: TRBJ1-4; V gene: TRBV5-6; clone size: NA; CDR3 protein: CASSPDMGDEKLFF; CDR3 DNA: TGTGCCAGCAGCCCAGACATGGGTGATGAAAAACTGTTTTTT
D gene: NA; J gene: TRBJ1-2; V gene: TRBV21-1; clone size: NA; CDR3 protein: CASRSPKGVQGRNNYGYTF; CDR3 DNA: TGTGCCAGCCGCTCCCCAAAGGGGGTACAGGGTAGGAATAACTATGGCTACACCTTC
D gene: NA; J gene: TRBJ1-1; V gene: TRBV27; clone size: NA; CDR3 protein: CASSFPPGETEAFF; CDR3 DNA: TGTGCCAGCAGTTTTCCCCCCGGGGAGACTGAAGCTTTCTTT
D gene: NA; J gene: TRBJ1-5; V gene: TRBV28; clone size: NA; CDR3 protein: CASRSGTSSQPQHF; CDR3 DNA: TGTGCCAGCAGATCTGGCACCTCTAGTCAGCCCCAGCATTTT
D gene: NA; J gene: TRBJ1-2; V gene: TRBV4-1; clone size: few; CDR3 protein: CASSQDGPNYGYTF; CDR3 DNA: TGCGCCAGCAGCCAAGATGGGCCGAACTATGGCTACACCTTC
D gene: NA; J gene: TRBJ1-1; V gene: TRBV5-4; clone size: NA; CDR3 protein: CASSLRRGGNTEAFF; CDR3 DNA: TGTGCCAGCAGCTTGAGACGGGGGGGGAACACTGAAGCTTTCTTT
D gene: TRBD1; J gene: TRBJ1-2; V gene: TRBV27; clone size: NA; CDR3 protein: CASSLGTGSYSRNYGYTF; CDR3 DNA: TGTGCCAGCAGTTTAGGGACAGGGTCCTATTCTCGGAACTATGGCTACACCTTC
D gene: NA; J gene: TRBJ1-6; V gene: TRBV7-2; clone size: NA; CDR3 protein: CASSPFQGNSPLHF; CDR3 DNA: TGTGCCAGCAGCCCCTTCCAGGGGAATTCACCCCTCCACTTT
D gene: NA; J gene: TRBJ2-1; V gene: TRBV29-1; clone size: NA; CDR3 protein: CSAFRSGEQFF; CDR3 DNA: TGCAGCGCCTTCAGGTCAGGTGAGCAGTTCTTC
D gene: NA; J gene: TRBJ2-4; V gene: TRBV9; clone size: NA; CDR3 protein: CASSVEASGQGAKNIQYF; CDR3 DNA: TGTGCCAGCAGCGTAGAGGCTTCAGGGCAGGGGGCCAAAAACATTCAGTACTTC
D gene: TRBD1; J gene: TRBJ2-1; V gene: TRBV19; clone size: NA; CDR3 protein: CASSTRTGGQGNEQFF; CDR3 DNA: TGTGCCAGTAGTACCAGGACAGGCGGTCAGGGGAATGAGCAGTTCTTC
D gene: NA; J gene: TRBJ1-2; V gene: TRBV30; clone size: NA; CDR3 protein: CAWSVRGGKNYGYTF; CDR3 DNA: TGTGCCTGGAGTGTACGGGGAGGCAAAAACTATGGCTACACCTTC
D gene: NA; J gene: TRBJ1-5; V gene: TRBV3-1/TRBV3-2; clone size: few; CDR3 protein: CASSLTGPPNQPQHF; CDR3 DNA: TGTGCCAGCAGCCTAACAGGGCCACCGAATCAGCCCCAGCATTTT
D gene: TRBD2; J gene: TRBJ2-1; V gene: TRBV24-1; clone size: NA; CDR3 protein: CATSDPGLAGGPEQFF; CDR3 DNA: TGTGCCACCAGTGATCCGGGACTAGCGGGGGGGCCTGAGCAGTTCTTC
D gene: TRBD1; J gene: TRBJ1-1; V gene: TRBV19; clone size: NA; CDR3 protein: CASSRTGGNTEAFF; CDR3 DNA: TGTGCCAGTAGTAGGACAGGAGGGAACACTGAAGCTTTCTTT
D gene: TRBD2; J gene: TRBJ2-1; V gene: TRBV10-1; clone size: NA; CDR3 protein: CALVLRLRETSNEQFF; CDR3 DNA: TGCGCCCTCGTCCTTAGGTTGCGGGAGACGAGCAATGAGCAGTTCTTC
D gene: TRBD1; J gene: TRBJ1-1; V gene: TRBV3-1/TRBV3-2; clone size: NA; CDR3 protein: CASSPRTGETEAFF; CDR3 DNA: TGTGCCAGCAGCCCCCGCACAGGGGAGACTGAAGCTTTCTTT
D gene: NA; J gene: TRBJ1-3; V gene: TRBV11-2; clone size: NA; CDR3 protein: CASSLFWGLADSGNTIYF; CDR3 DNA: TGTGCCAGCAGCCTTTTTTGGGGACTGGCCGACTCTGGAAACACCATATATTTT
D gene: NA; J gene: TRBJ2-1; V gene: TRBV21-1; clone size: NA; CDR3 protein: CASSKWTRGAVMGNEQFF; CDR3 DNA: TGTGCCAGCAGCAAATGGACTCGGGGGGCCGTTATGGGTAATGAGCAGTTCTTC
D gene: TRBD2; J gene: TRBJ2-1; V gene: TRBV7-9; clone size: NA; CDR3 protein: CASTTAGGLRNEQFF; CDR3 DNA: TGTGCCAGCACCACAGCGGGGGGGCTACGAAATGAGCAGTTCTTC
D gene: NA; J gene: TRBJ2-6; V gene: TRBV2; clone size: NA; CDR3 protein: CASSEGGFGANVLTF; CDR3 DNA: TGTGCCAGCAGTGAAGGAGGTTTTGGGGCCAACGTCCTGACTTTC
D gene: NA; J gene: TRBJ1-6; V gene: TRBV5-1; clone size: NA; CDR3 protein: CASSLETAYNSPLHF; CDR3 DNA: TGCGCCAGCAGCTTGGAAACAGCCTATAATTCACCCCTCCACTTT
D gene: NA; J gene: TRBJ1-6; V gene: TRBV2; clone size: NA; CDR3 protein: CASSNRGREERNSPLHF; CDR3 DNA: TGTGCCAGCAGTAATAGGGGGAGGGAAGAGAGGAATTCACCCCTCCACTTT
D gene: TRBD1; J gene: TRBJ1-5; V gene: TRBV28; clone size: NA; CDR3 protein: CASSLRGQFNQPQHF; CDR3 DNA: TGTGCCAGCAGTTTAAGGGGGCAGTTCAATCAGCCCCAGCATTTT
D gene: TRBD1; J gene: TRBJ2-7; V gene: TRBV6-5; clone size: once; CDR3 protein: CASSFRQGTYEQYF; CDR3 DNA: TGTGCCAGCAGTTTCCGACAGGGCACCTACGAGCAGTACTTC
D gene: NA; J gene: TRBJ2-6; V gene: TRBV5-1; clone size: NA; CDR3 protein: CASSVKNILSGANVLTF; CDR3 DNA: TGCGCCAGCAGCGTCAAGAATATACTCTCTGGGGCCAACGTCCTGACTTTC
D gene: NA; J gene: TRBJ2-7; V gene: TRBV6-2/TRBV6-3; clone size: NA; CDR3 protein: CASSYRRGSSYEQYF; CDR3 DNA: TGTGCCAGCAGTTATAGGCGGGGTAGCTCCTACGAGCAGTACTTC
D gene: TRBD1; J gene: TRBJ1-1; V gene: TRBV7-2; clone size: few; CDR3 protein: CASSLQGGGTEAFF; CDR3 DNA: TGTGCCAGCAGCTTACAAGGGGGCGGCACTGAAGCTTTCTTT
D gene: NA; J gene: TRBJ1-1; V gene: TRBV6-6; clone size: NA; CDR3 protein: CAIKTRNTEAFF; CDR3 DNA: TGTGCCATCAAGACACGGAACACTGAAGCTTTCTTT
D gene: NA; J gene: TRBJ1-6; V gene: TRBV28; clone size: NA; CDR3 protein: CASSLLPGPGPNSPLHF; CDR3 DNA: TGTGCCAGCAGTTTATTGCCAGGCCCAGGGCCTAATTCACCCCTCCACTTT
D gene: NA; J gene: TRBJ2-7; V gene: TRBV11-2; clone size: NA; CDR3 protein: CASRKQEQSYEQYF; CDR3 DNA: TGTGCCAGCAGGAAACAGGAGCAGTCCTACGAGCAGTACTTC
D gene: TRBD2; J gene: TRBJ2-3; V gene: TRBV3-1/TRBV3-2; clone size: NA; CDR3 protein: CASSHRRGLAGGPDTQYF; CDR3 DNA: TGTGCCAGCAGCCACCGTCGGGGACTAGCGGGAGGGCCGGATACGCAGTATTTT
D gene: NA; J gene: TRBJ2-5; V gene: TRBV11-1; clone size: once; CDR3 protein: CASSSEPPVETQYF; CDR3 DNA: TGTGCCAGCAGCTCGGAGCCCCCGGTGGAGACCCAGTACTTC
D gene: TRBD2; J gene: TRBJ2-1; V gene: TRBV7-4; clone size: NA; CDR3 protein: CASSDLLIGLAGAHNEQFF; CDR3 DNA: TGTGCCAGCAGCGACCTATTAATCGGACTAGCGGGAGCCCACAATGAGCAGTTCTTC
D gene: TRBD2; J gene: TRBJ2-1; V gene: TRBV29-1; clone size: NA; CDR3 protein: CSVGVSGGIDEQFF; CDR3 DNA: TGCAGCGTTGGGGTTAGCGGGGGGATCGATGAGCAGTTCTTC
D gene: NA; J gene: TRBJ1-6; V gene: TRBV7-9; clone size: NA; CDR3 protein: CASSLGAGKAKSNSPLHF; CDR3 DNA: TGTGCCAGCAGCTTAGGGGCTGGCAAAGCCAAATCTAATTCACCCCTCCACTTT
D gene: NA; J gene: TRBJ2-3; V gene: TRBV3-1/TRBV3-2; clone size: NA; CDR3 protein: CASRRDKFSTDTQYF; CDR3 DNA: TGTGCCAGCAGACGGGACAAGTTTAGCACAGATACGCAGTATTTT
D gene: TRBD2; J gene: TRBJ2-7; V gene: TRBV5-1; clone size: NA; CDR3 protein: CASRANSGRAHEQYF; CDR3 DNA: TGCGCCAGCAGGGCAAATAGCGGGAGGGCCCACGAGCAGTACTTC
D gene: NA; J gene: TRBJ2-2; V gene: TRBV5-1; clone size: once; CDR3 protein: CASSLSGDTGELFF; CDR3 DNA: TGCGCCAGCAGCTTGTCGGGGGACACCGGGGAGCTGTTTTTT
D gene: NA; J gene: TRBJ2-5; V gene: TRBV5-1; clone size: NA; CDR3 protein: CASSLDPEETQYF; CDR3 DNA: TGCGCCAGCAGCTTGGATCCCGAAGAGACCCAGTACTTC
D gene: TRBD2; J gene: TRBJ2-3; V gene: TRBV7-3; clone size: NA; CDR3 protein: CASSPQAGYTDTQYF; CDR3 DNA: TGTGCCAGCAGCCCCCAAGCGGGGTACACAGATACGCAGTATTTT
D gene: NA; J gene: TRBJ1-3; V gene: TRBV11-2; clone size: once; CDR3 protein: CASSLTGGGAGNTIYF; CDR3 DNA: TGTGCCAGCAGCTTAACGGGGGGAGGGGCTGGAAACACCATATATTTT
D gene: TRBD2; J gene: TRBJ2-7; V gene: TRBV3-1/TRBV3-2; clone size: NA; CDR3 protein: CASSPTSASYEQYF; CDR3 DNA: TGTGCCAGCAGCCCGACTAGCGCCTCCTACGAGCAGTACTTC
D gene: NA; J gene: TRBJ2-3; V gene: TRBV5-4; clone size: NA; CDR3 protein: CASSFIQTSTDTQYF; CDR3 DNA: TGTGCCAGCAGCTTTATCCAGACTAGCACAGATACGCAGTATTTT
D gene: TRBD2; J gene: TRBJ2-1; V gene: TRBV9; clone size: NA; CDR3 protein: CASTQAGTSVYNEQFF; CDR3 DNA: TGTGCCAGCACCCAGGCCGGGACTAGCGTCTACAATGAGCAGTTCTTC
D gene: TRBD1; J gene: TRBJ1-6; V gene: TRBV5-1; clone size: NA; CDR3 protein: CASSQGQNNSPLHF; CDR3 DNA: TGCGCCAGCAGCCAGGGACAGAATAATTCACCCCTCCACTTT
D gene: NA; J gene: TRBJ2-7; V gene: TRBV28; clone size: NA; CDR3 protein: CASSLRGYEQYF; CDR3 DNA: TGTGCCAGTAGTTTACGGGGGTACGAGCAGTACTTC
D gene: NA; J gene: TRBJ2-3; V gene: TRBV7-3; clone size: NA; CDR3 protein: CASSLSGTPADTQYF; CDR3 DNA: TGTGCCAGCAGCTTAAGCGGGACTCCGGCAGATACGCAGTATTTT